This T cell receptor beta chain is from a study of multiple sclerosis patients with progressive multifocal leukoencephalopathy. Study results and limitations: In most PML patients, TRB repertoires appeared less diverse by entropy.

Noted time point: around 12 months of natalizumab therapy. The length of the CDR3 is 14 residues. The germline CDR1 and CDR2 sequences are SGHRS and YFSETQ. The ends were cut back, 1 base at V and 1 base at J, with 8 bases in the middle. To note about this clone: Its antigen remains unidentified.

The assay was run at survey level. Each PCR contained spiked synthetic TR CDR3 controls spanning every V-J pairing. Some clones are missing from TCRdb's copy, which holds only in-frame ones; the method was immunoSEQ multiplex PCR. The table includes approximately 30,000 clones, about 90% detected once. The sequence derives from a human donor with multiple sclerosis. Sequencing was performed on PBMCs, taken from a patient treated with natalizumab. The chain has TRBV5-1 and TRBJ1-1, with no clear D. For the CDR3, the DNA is TGCGCCAGCAGCTTGTCAGGAACGAACACTGAAGCTTTCTTT. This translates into CASSLSGTNTEAFF.